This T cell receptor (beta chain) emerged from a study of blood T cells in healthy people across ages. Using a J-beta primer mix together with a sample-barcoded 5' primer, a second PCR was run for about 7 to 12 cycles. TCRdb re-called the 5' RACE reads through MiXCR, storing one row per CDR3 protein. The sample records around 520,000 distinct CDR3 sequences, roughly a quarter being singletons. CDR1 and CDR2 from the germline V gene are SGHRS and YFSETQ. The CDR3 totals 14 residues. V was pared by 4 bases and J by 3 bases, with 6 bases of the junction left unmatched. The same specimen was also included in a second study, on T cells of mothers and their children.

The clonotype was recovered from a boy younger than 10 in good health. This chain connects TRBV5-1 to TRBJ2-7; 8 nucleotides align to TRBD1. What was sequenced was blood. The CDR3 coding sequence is TGCGCCAGCAGCCTGGACAGGGATCGCTACGAGCAGTACTTC. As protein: CASSLDRDRYEQYF.